These 19 T cell receptor beta chains came from one sample sequenced in a study of T cells in Graves' hyperthyroidism and ophthalmopathy. Amplification of TCR beta CDR3 regions was performed using RNA transcripts as template. The TCR CDR3 first-round RT-PCR relied on the HTBI primer set. From the multiplex PCR reads, TCRdb called clonotypes with MiXCR, one entry per CDR3 protein. Among hundreds of thousands of distinct CDR3 sequences listed, 14% to 15% were seen once. The specimen sequenced was blood. These receptors were collected from a man between 18 and 35 years old with Graves' ophthalmopathy.

At least ten counts were recorded for this clonotype. The V and J genes are TRBV5-1 and TRBJ2-5; D is uncertain. Germline assignment: CDR1 SGHRS and CDR2 YFSETQ. CDR3 size: 14 residues. The V end lost 0 bases, the J end lost 0 bases, and 6 bases lay between the germline ends. The CDR3: CASSLDTDQETQYF. The CDR3 DNA sequence: TGCGCCAGCAGCTTGGACACAGACCAAGAGACCCAGTACTTC.

This clonotype occurred many times. This chain joins TRBV2 and TRBJ2-7; D is unclear. The germline V gene encodes CDR1 SNHLY and CDR2 FYNNEI. This CDR3 has 13 residues. V dropped 8 bases and J dropped 0 bases, with 11 bases sitting between them. CDR3 sequence reads: CASGKDGSYEQYF. DNA of the CDR3: TGTGCCAGCGGCAAGGACGGCTCCTACGAGCAGTACTTC.

This sequence joins TRBV9 and TRBJ2-3; D may match TRBD1 or TRBD2 (6 bases each). Germline V gene data show CDR1 as SGDLS and CDR2 as YYNGEE. V was trimmed by 0 bases and J by 0 bases, leaving 11 bases between them. The CDR3 contains 16 residues. CDR3 loop: CASSVVGGSSTDTQYF. CDR3 in DNA: TGTGCCAGCAGCGTAGTGGGGGGCTCTAGCACAGATACGCAGTATTTT.

There are many counts of this clonotype. This chain links TRBV7-9 with TRBJ1-1; 9 nucleotides agree with TRBD1. The CDR3 consists of 15 residues. Germline CDR1 is SEHNR and CDR2 is FQNEAQ (reference sequence). The V and J ends lost 2 bases and 11 bases, in that order; junction bases with no gene match: 12. Here the CDR3 reads CASSLSQGATSGAFF. In DNA form, the CDR3 reads TGTGCCAGCAGCTTATCACAGGGGGCGACCTCCGGGGCTTTCTTT.

The rearrangement uses TRBV6-1 and TRBJ2-7; D unclear. V dropped 7 bases and J dropped 1 base, with 8 bases sitting between them. The CDR3 covers 12 residues. From germline, CDR1 is MNHNS and CDR2 SASEGT. CDR3 DNA sequence: TGTGCCAGCACGGGCGGTTCCTACGAGCAGTACTTC. This gives the protein CASTGGSYEQYF.

V and J are TRBV5-1 and TRBJ2-2; 7 bases match TRBD2. The V gene end was trimmed by 0 bases and the J gene end by 3 bases; junction bases not matched to a gene: 5. The CDR3 totals 16 residues. Germline V gene sequence: CDR1 SGHRS, CDR2 YFSETQ. The CDR3 DNA reads TGCGCCAGCAGCTTGGATAGCGGGCCAGACACCGGGGAGCTGTTTTTT. This encodes CASSLDSGPDTGELFF.

This clonotype was found a few times. This rearrangement joins TRBV20-1 to TRBJ1-4, with no clear D. V lost 5 bases, J lost 0 bases, and 10 bases lay in between. Germline V gene lookup returns CDR1 DFQATT and CDR2 SNEGSKA (reference sequence). This CDR3 is 14 amino acids long. The CDR3 bases are TGCAGTGCTCGTACGCCTGCAACTAATGAAAAACTGTTTTTT. The encoded protein is CSARTPATNEKLFF.

V gene TRBV29-1 combines with J gene TRBJ2-3; the D gene is possibly TRBD2 (6 bases). This CDR3 region has 12 residues. CDR1 and CDR2 from the germline V gene are SQVTM and ANQGSEA. Trimming took off 7 bases at V and 6 bases at J, with 14 bases between the two ends. The CDR3 nucleotides are TGCAGCGCCGGACTACCGGGGGATACGCAGTATTTT. Its translation is CSAGLPGDTQYF.

Concerning this clonotype itself: This clone may be a read error of a much larger clone one base away. The chain links TRBV10-2 to TRBJ2-2; D is possibly TRBD1 or TRBD2 (5 bases each). Germline lookup yields CDR1 WSHSY and CDR2 SAAADI. This CDR3 has 16 residues. V lost 5 bases, J lost 0 bases, and 13 bases lay in between. The CDR3 coding sequence is TGCGCCAGCAGTCGGGGCAGGCTAACGAACACCGGGGAGCTGTTTTTT. This sequence encodes CASSRGRLTNTGELFF.

This clonotype was seen repeatedly, ten times or more. The rearrangement links TRBV7-3 to TRBJ2-5; TRBD2 aligns across 11 bases. This CDR3 has 14 amino acids. CDR1 is SGHTA and CDR2 is FQGTGA in the germline V gene. The V and J ends lost 6 bases and 5 bases, in that order; junction bases with no gene match: 5. CDR3 in DNA: TGTGCCAGCAGTAGCGGGAGGGGGGATGAGACCCAGTACTTC. Its translation is CASSSGRGDETQYF.

This clonotype came up a few times. The V call is TRBV9, the J call TRBJ2-6; D gene ambiguous. Per germline, CDR1 SGDLS and CDR2 YYNGEE. The CDR3 totals 15 residues. Trimming took off 5 bases at V and 4 bases at J, with 13 bases between the two ends. As DNA, the CDR3 is TGTGCCAGCAGTTTTTTGGGGTCCGGGGCCAACGTCCTGACTTTC. The encoded protein is CASSFLGSGANVLTF.

This clonotype was seen repeatedly, ten times or more. This chain connects TRBV2 to TRBJ2-5, with a possible D match to TRBD1 (6 bases). Germline CDR1 is SNHLY and CDR2 is FYNNEI. The CDR3 is 13 amino acids. Trimming cost V 6 bases and J 5 bases, with 13 bases left between them. The CDR3 DNA follows: TGTGCCAGCAGGGACAGAATCATCGAGACCCAGTACTTC. Its protein is CASRDRIIETQYF.

This chain links TRBV2 with TRBJ2-2; TRBD2 agrees at 9 bases. V lost 3 bases and J lost 4; bases outside the gene matches: 3. From germline, CDR1 is SNHLY and CDR2 FYNNEI. The CDR3 covers 15 residues. The CDR3 reads CASSDSGSSTGELFF. CDR3 nucleotides: TGTGCCAGCAGTGATAGCGGGAGTTCCACCGGGGAGCTGTTTTTT.

Worth noting for this clonotype: It may be a read error: a sequence one base away is much more abundant. The chain has TRBV3-1 and TRBJ2-7; TRBD2 might be the D (5 bases). Germline lookup yields CDR1 LGHDT and CDR2 YNNKEL (reference sequence). CDR3 length equals 13 residues. The CDR3 here is CASSRRTAYKQYF. As DNA, the CDR3 is TGTGCCAGCAGCCGGAGGACTGCCTACAAGCAGTACTTC.

This clonotype was picked up many times. This chain connects TRBV14 to TRBJ2-5; D unclear. Trimming left V 6 bases short and J 7 bases short, with 24 bases between. This CDR3 is 16 amino acids long. Germline V gives CDR1 SGHDN, CDR2 FVKESK. This CDR3 is CASSRLDESGRVTQYF. As DNA, the CDR3 is TGTGCCAGCAGTCGCTTGGATGAGTCTGGCCGCGTGACCCAGTACTTC.

The V call is TRBV20-1, the J call TRBJ1-3, with a possible D match to TRBD1 (6 bases). The V gene lost 7 bases and the J gene lost 0 bases, with 19 bases spanning the gap. Germline-derived CDR1 and CDR2 are DFQATT and SNEGSKA (reference sequence). The CDR3 is 16 residues long. The CDR3: CSVHKPGHLSGNTIYF. The CDR3 DNA reads as TGCAGTGTTCATAAACCGGGACATCTCTCTGGAAACACCATATATTTT.

This clonotype was seen a few times. The rearrangement joins TRBV7-9 to TRBJ2-5; D gene unclear. Trimming stripped 1 base from V and 1 base from J, with 10 bases between. The CDR3 is 15 amino acids. Germline assignment: CDR1 SEHNR and CDR2 FQNEAQ (reference sequence). CDR3 nucleotides: TGTGCCAGCAGCTTAGTTCGGCTAGTCCAAGAGACCCAGTACTTC. As protein: CASSLVRLVQETQYF.

This clonotype was picked up a small number of times. The chain joins TRBV15 to TRBJ2-1; tentatively, D is TRBD2 (6 bases). The V end was cut by 3 bases, the J end by 0 bases, with 9 bases between. Germline assignment: CDR1 LNHNV and CDR2 YYDKDF (reference sequence). This CDR3 is 15 amino acids long. CDR3: CATSRGLLSYNEQFF. The CDR3 DNA sequence: TGTGCCACCAGCAGGGGACTCCTCTCCTACAATGAGCAGTTCTTC.

The genes are TRBV13 and TRBJ2-4, with TRBD1 identical over 9 bases. CDR1 is PRHDT and CDR2 is FYEKMQ in the germline V gene (reference sequence). The CDR3 has 16 amino acids. J was trimmed by 4 bases and V by 2 bases; bases with no gene match: 6. CDR3 sequence: CASSLREGQGKNIQYF. DNA for the CDR3: TGTGCCAGCAGCTTAAGAGAGGGACAGGGTAAAAACATTCAGTACTTC.